This T cell receptor beta chain came from a study of CXCR3-negative and CXCR3-positive naive CD8 T cells. Points from the study as a whole: The study found that naive CXCR3-negative and CXCR3-positive cells shared TRBV-TRBJ usage, while memory cells differed. CXCR3-expressing naive cells carried TRB CDR3s more hydrophobic than those of CXCR3-negative naive cells.

About this clonotype itself: The target antigen is unknown.

Naive CD8+ T cells had a CD45RO-CCR7+CD27+CD95- phenotype. All TRB cDNA libraries came from 5' RACE performed with UMI labels. From the 5' RACE reads, TCRdb lists one entry per CDR3 protein and no DNA. The sample totals some 110,000 distinct CDR3 sequences. The sequence was obtained from a human donor in good health. Some clones in this sample may be carry-over from other donors' samples. The material sequenced was naive CXCR3+ CD8+ T cells from blood. The subset: CD45RO-CCR7+CD27+CD95- naive CD8+ T cells expressing CXCR3 (TNR3+).

CDR3 region: CASSYRTISSPLHF. V gene TRBV6-5 combines with J gene TRBJ1-6; the D call from TCRdb, TRBD1, cannot be confirmed without DNA. The CDR3 is made up of 14 amino acids. Germline lookup yields CDR1 MNHEY and CDR2 SVGAGI.